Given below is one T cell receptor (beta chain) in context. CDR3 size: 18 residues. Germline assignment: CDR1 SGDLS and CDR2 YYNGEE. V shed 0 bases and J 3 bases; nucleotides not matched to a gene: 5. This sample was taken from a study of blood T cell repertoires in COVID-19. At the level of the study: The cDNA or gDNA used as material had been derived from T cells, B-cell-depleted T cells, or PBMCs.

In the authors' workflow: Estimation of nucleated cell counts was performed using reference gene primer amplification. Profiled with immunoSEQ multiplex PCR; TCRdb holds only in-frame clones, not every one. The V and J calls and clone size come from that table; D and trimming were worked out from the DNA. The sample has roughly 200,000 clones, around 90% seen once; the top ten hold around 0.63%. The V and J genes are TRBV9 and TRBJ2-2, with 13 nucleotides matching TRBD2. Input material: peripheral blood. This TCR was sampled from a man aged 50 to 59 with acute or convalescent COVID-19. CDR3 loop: CASSVATSGGADTGELFF. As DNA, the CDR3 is TGTGCCAGCAGCGTAGCTACTAGCGGGGGGGCCGACACCGGGGAGCTGTTTTTT.